This is a list of T cell receptor beta chains from one sample in a study of T cell responses to AZD1222 COVID-19 vaccine. Clones were read by immunoSEQ multiplex PCR, and TCRdb kept only the in-frame ones, dropping some. This sample has around 220,000 clones, with approximately 94% found just once. The sample consisted of peripheral blood, taken 28 days after the second dose of the MenACWY control vaccine. Every receptor here comes from an adult who received the MenACWY meningococcal vaccine as a control. CDR3s include the opening cysteine and the closing phenylalanine or tryptophan. Fields, in order: CDR3 DNA, CDR3 protein, CDR3 length, clone size, J gene, D gene, V gene. The D gene is left open where the match is weak. The size field is filled for only some rows; it gives once, few, many or a size class.

DNA: TGTGCCAGCAGCATTGAGACCACCGGGGAGCTGTTTTTT
CDR3: CASSIETTGELFF
length: 13
size: few
J: TRBJ2-2
D: -
V: TRBV5-4

DNA: TGCGCCAGCAGCGAGGACAGGACTAGCCTCCCTAGCTCCTACGAGCAGTACTTC
CDR3: CASSEDRTSLPSSYEQYF
length: 18
size: -
J: TRBJ2-7
D: -
V: TRBV5-1

DNA: TGTGCCAGCAGCCTGCCGGGATACGAGCAGTACTTC
CDR3: CASSLPGYEQYF
length: 12
size: -
J: TRBJ2-7
D: -
V: TRBV3-1/TRBV3-2

DNA: TGTGCCAGCAGCTTGTTGAGCGTTGGGAGAGGCTACACCTTC
CDR3: CASSLLSVGRGYTF
length: 14
size: -
J: TRBJ1-2
D: -
V: TRBV5-6

DNA: TGTGCCAGCAGTTCCGGGACAGGGCATTCACCCCTCCACTTT
CDR3: CASSSGTGHSPLHF
length: 14
size: -
J: TRBJ1-6
D: TRBD1
V: TRBV28

DNA: TGTGCCAGCAGCCGAGGGTGGGAGGCAGATACGCAGTATTTT
CDR3: CASSRGWEADTQYF
length: 14
size: -
J: TRBJ2-3
D: -
V: TRBV7-9

DNA: TGTGCCAGCAGTTTATCTCTTGGCAGCCAAGAGACCCAGTACTTC
CDR3: CASSLSLGSQETQYF
length: 15
size: once
J: TRBJ2-5
D: -
V: TRBV27

DNA: TGTGCCTGGAGTACCCCCAGCCACGGCTACGAGCAGTACTTC
CDR3: CAWSTPSHGYEQYF
length: 14
size: -
J: TRBJ2-7
D: -
V: TRBV30

DNA: TGCGCCAGCAGCCAATTGGGACCTGACGGGGTTACGCAGTATTTT
CDR3: CASSQLGPDGVTQYF
length: 15
size: -
J: TRBJ2-3
D: -
V: TRBV4-1

DNA: TGTGCCAGCACCGATCGACTAGCGGGCAGCGAGGAGTTCTTC
CDR3: CASTDRLAGSEEFF
length: 14
size: -
J: TRBJ2-1
D: TRBD2
V: TRBV5-4

DNA: TGTGCCAGCAGCCAACCGGGTGGGACAGGGGCAAATTCACCCCTCCACTTT
CDR3: CASSQPGGTGANSPLHF
length: 17
size: -
J: TRBJ1-6
D: TRBD1
V: TRBV3-1/TRBV3-2

DNA: TGTGCCAGCAGCCCGAGCTCAGGGTATTCTGCTGAAGCTTTCTTT
CDR3: CASSPSSGYSAEAFF
length: 15
size: -
J: TRBJ1-1
D: -
V: TRBV28

DNA: TGTGCCAGCAGCCAAGGGGTAGCGGGAGGAAGGGAGCAGTACTTC
CDR3: CASSQGVAGGREQYF
length: 15
size: -
J: TRBJ2-7
D: TRBD2
V: TRBV3-1/TRBV3-2

DNA: TGTGCCAGCAGTTACTCGGAGACCAATTCACCCCTCCACTTT
CDR3: CASSYSETNSPLHF
length: 14
size: few
J: TRBJ1-6
D: -
V: TRBV6-5

DNA: TGTGCCAGCAGGAAACTAGCTACTGGCAAAAACATTCAGTACTTC
CDR3: CASRKLATGKNIQYF
length: 15
size: -
J: TRBJ2-4
D: -
V: TRBV2

DNA: TGTGCCAGCAGCCACAAACAGGGGAACGAGCAGTACTTC
CDR3: CASSHKQGNEQYF
length: 13
size: -
J: TRBJ2-7
D: TRBD1
V: TRBV7-9

DNA: TGTGCCAGCAGTTACCGGACCGGGGGGTCTGGAAACACCATATATTTT
CDR3: CASSYRTGGSGNTIYF
length: 16
size: -
J: TRBJ1-3
D: -
V: TRBV6-5

DNA: TGTGCCAGCAGCCCCCGGACAGGGGGGTCCTACGAGCAGTACTTC
CDR3: CASSPRTGGSYEQYF
length: 15
size: -
J: TRBJ2-7
D: TRBD1
V: TRBV7-9

DNA: TGTGCCAGTAGTAGTCCGGTGGGGCCGGGCACAGATACGCAGTATTTT
CDR3: CASSSPVGPGTDTQYF
length: 16
size: -
J: TRBJ2-3
D: -
V: TRBV19

DNA: TGTGCCAGCAGCGTAGAAAGGGGCTCAGGAAACACCATATATTTT
CDR3: CASSVERGSGNTIYF
length: 15
size: -
J: TRBJ1-3
D: -
V: TRBV9

DNA: TGTGCCAGCAGCGGGGGAGGAGTCGATGAGCAGTTCTTC
CDR3: CASSGGGVDEQFF
length: 13
size: -
J: TRBJ2-1
D: -
V: TRBV9

DNA: TGTGCCAGCAGCCACTGGGGGGGGGCAGACGGCTACACCTTC
CDR3: CASSHWGGADGYTF
length: 14
size: -
J: TRBJ1-2
D: -
V: TRBV14

DNA: TGTGCCAGCAGCGGAGGGGGTTGGAATCAGCCCCAGCATTTT
CDR3: CASSGGGWNQPQHF
length: 14
size: few
J: TRBJ1-5
D: -
V: TRBV27

DNA: TGTGCCAGCAACTATGGGGGGAACACTGAAGCTTTCTTT
CDR3: CASNYGGNTEAFF
length: 13
size: -
J: TRBJ1-1
D: -
V: TRBV7-2

DNA: TGTGCCAGCAGTTTATCAGGGCCCTGGGACAATGAGCAGTTCTTC
CDR3: CASSLSGPWDNEQFF
length: 15
size: -
J: TRBJ2-1
D: -
V: TRBV28

DNA: TGTGCCAGCAGCCACAGGGTCTATGGCTACACCTTC
CDR3: CASSHRVYGYTF
length: 12
size: once
J: TRBJ1-2
D: -
V: TRBV3-1/TRBV3-2

DNA: TGTGCCAGCAGCCCTGTAGCGGGGGGGCCAGATACGCAGTATTTT
CDR3: CASSPVAGGPDTQYF
length: 15
size: -
J: TRBJ2-3
D: TRBD2
V: TRBV11-1

DNA: TGTGCCAGTAGTTCCACCCGTTATGGCTACACCTTC
CDR3: CASSSTRYGYTF
length: 12
size: -
J: TRBJ1-2
D: -
V: TRBV19

DNA: TGTGCCAGTAGGGCAGGACAGGGGGCGGGTCAGCCCCAGCATTTT
CDR3: CASRAGQGAGQPQHF
length: 15
size: -
J: TRBJ1-5
D: TRBD1
V: TRBV19

DNA: TGTGCCAGCAGCTTTTTCGGACGCACAGATACGCAGTATTTT
CDR3: CASSFFGRTDTQYF
length: 14
size: -
J: TRBJ2-3
D: -
V: TRBV7-9

DNA: TGTGCCATCACAACGGCGGGAGTCCTGAATACGCAGTATTTT
CDR3: CAITTAGVLNTQYF
length: 14
size: -
J: TRBJ2-3
D: TRBD2
V: TRBV28

DNA: TGTGCCAGCAGTCACGGGACAGCGTATGAGCAGTTCTTC
CDR3: CASSHGTAYEQFF
length: 13
size: once
J: TRBJ2-1
D: TRBD1
V: TRBV27

DNA: TGTGCCAGCAGTGTATGGCCTGGGGAGACCCAGTACTTC
CDR3: CASSVWPGETQYF
length: 13
size: -
J: TRBJ2-5
D: -
V: TRBV2

DNA: TGTGCCAGCAGTTTATGGACGACAGACGGACCCTATGGCTACACCTTC
CDR3: CASSLWTTDGPYGYTF
length: 16
size: -
J: TRBJ1-2
D: -
V: TRBV28

DNA: TGTGCCAGCAACCGGAGGGGTGAAAAACTGTTTTTT
CDR3: CASNRRGEKLFF
length: 12
size: -
J: TRBJ1-4
D: -
V: TRBV6-5

DNA: TGCGCCAGCAGCCAAGAAGGGCAGGGGAACTATGGCTACACCTTC
CDR3: CASSQEGQGNYGYTF
length: 15
size: -
J: TRBJ1-2
D: -
V: TRBV4-3

DNA: TGTGCCAGCAGCTTGCGGAATGAAAAACTGTTTTTT
CDR3: CASSLRNEKLFF
length: 12
size: -
J: TRBJ1-4
D: -
V: TRBV5-5

DNA: TGTGCCAGCAGCGTGGGACTAGCGGGGGAATACGAGCAGTACTTC
CDR3: CASSVGLAGEYEQYF
length: 15
size: -
J: TRBJ2-7
D: TRBD2
V: TRBV9

DNA: TGTGCCAGCAGCATGACAGGGGGACGGACCGGGGAGCTGTTTTTT
CDR3: CASSMTGGRTGELFF
length: 15
size: -
J: TRBJ2-2
D: TRBD1
V: TRBV7-7

DNA: TGTGCCAGCAGCCCTAATAGCGGGAGTGAGAACAATGAGCAGTTCTTC
CDR3: CASSPNSGSENNEQFF
length: 16
size: -
J: TRBJ2-1
D: TRBD2
V: TRBV7-9

DNA: TGTGCCAGCAGTTACGCCTCCACAGATACGCAGTATTTT
CDR3: CASSYASTDTQYF
length: 13
size: -
J: TRBJ2-3
D: -
V: TRBV6-5

DNA: TGTGCCAGCAGCCCACTAGAAGATACGCAGTATTTT
CDR3: CASSPLEDTQYF
length: 12
size: -
J: TRBJ2-3
D: -
V: TRBV5-4

DNA: TGTGCCAGCAGCAAAGGAGGATACGAGCAGTACTTC
CDR3: CASSKGGYEQYF
length: 12
size: -
J: TRBJ2-7
D: -
V: TRBV5-6

DNA: TGTGCCAGCATAGGGGGGAACACCGGGGAGCTGTTTTTT
CDR3: CASIGGNTGELFF
length: 13
size: once
J: TRBJ2-2
D: -
V: TRBV27

DNA: TGCGCCAGCAAGTCCCCACCCGGCTTTCATAATGAAAAACTGTTTTTT
CDR3: CASKSPPGFHNEKLFF
length: 16
size: -
J: TRBJ1-4
D: -
V: TRBV23-1

DNA: TGTGCCAGCTCACCAGGCGGGAGGGCCGGCTACAATGAGCAGTTCTTC
CDR3: CASSPGGRAGYNEQFF
length: 16
size: once
J: TRBJ2-1
D: TRBD2
V: TRBV18

DNA: TGTGCCAGCAGCGTAGAGGGCGGGAACACTGAAGCTTTCTTT
CDR3: CASSVEGGNTEAFF
length: 14
size: -
J: TRBJ1-1
D: -
V: TRBV9

DNA: TGTGCCAGCAGCGAGACTAGCGGGGGGGCCAATGAGCAGTTCTTC
CDR3: CASSETSGGANEQFF
length: 15
size: -
J: TRBJ2-1
D: TRBD2
V: TRBV9

DNA: TGCAGCGTAAGAGGGAGCTACGAGCAGTACTTC
CDR3: CSVRGSYEQYF
length: 11
size: -
J: TRBJ2-7
D: -
V: TRBV29-1

DNA: TGTGCCACCAGCAGAGATGAGAGAGAAAAACTGTTTTTT
CDR3: CATSRDEREKLFF
length: 13
size: -
J: TRBJ1-4
D: -
V: TRBV15

DNA: TGTGCCACCTCACCGTCGCGACTAGCGAAAACCTACGAGCAGTACTTC
CDR3: CATSPSRLAKTYEQYF
length: 16
size: -
J: TRBJ2-7
D: TRBD2
V: TRBV19

DNA: TGTGCCAGCAGCAGGGGACAGGGCTATTATGGCTACACCTTC
CDR3: CASSRGQGYYGYTF
length: 14
size: -
J: TRBJ1-2
D: TRBD1
V: TRBV7-3

DNA: TGTGCCAGCAGTTACGCCTATCCGGGGCAAAATTCACCCCTCCACTTT
CDR3: CASSYAYPGQNSPLHF
length: 16
size: few
J: TRBJ1-6
D: -
V: TRBV6-6